The rows below give T cell receptor beta chains drawn from one sample of a study of radiotherapy plus CTLA-4 blockade in lung cancer. Profiled with immunoSEQ multiplex PCR; TCRdb holds only in-frame clones, not every one. Among tens of thousands of clones listed, roughly 80% were seen once. This sample comprised peripheral blood, obtained from a patient treated with radiotherapy plus ipilimumab. The receptors derive from a human donor with non-small cell lung cancer who had stable disease on radiotherapy plus ipilimumab. The conserved cysteine and the conserved F or W are not part of the CDR3 here. Fields, in order: clone size, V gene, J gene, CDR3 protein. Expanded clones get a size class; other rows say once, few or many, or leave the size out.

abundance: NA; v_gene: TRBV2; j_gene: TRBJ2-7; CDR3aa: ASRTQGNEQY
abundance: few; v_gene: TRBV7-6; j_gene: TRBJ2-5; CDR3aa: ASRVGGAQETQY
abundance: NA; v_gene: TRBV7-3; j_gene: TRBJ2-3; CDR3aa: ASSLLGGATDTQY
abundance: NA; v_gene: TRBV28; j_gene: TRBJ2-7; CDR3aa: ASSSIAGGAYEQY
abundance: NA; v_gene: TRBV5-1; j_gene: TRBJ1-4; CDR3aa: ASSLRDSGEKLF
abundance: few; v_gene: TRBV25-1; j_gene: TRBJ2-5; CDR3aa: ASSEHLGMAETQY
abundance: once; v_gene: TRBV18; j_gene: TRBJ1-6; CDR3aa: ASSPRDASPLH
abundance: NA; v_gene: TRBV7-7; j_gene: TRBJ2-2; CDR3aa: ASSLAVANTGELF
abundance: once; v_gene: TRBV30; j_gene: TRBJ1-6; CDR3aa: AWSGGADNSPLH
abundance: NA; v_gene: TRBV14; j_gene: TRBJ1-2; CDR3aa: ASSPQGLLGYT
abundance: NA; v_gene: TRBV19; j_gene: TRBJ1-1; CDR3aa: ASSILAPHTEAF
abundance: NA; v_gene: TRBV2; j_gene: TRBJ2-5; CDR3aa: ASSDRTSVQTQY
abundance: NA; v_gene: TRBV7-3; j_gene: TRBJ1-5; CDR3aa: ASSLWPGNQPQH
abundance: once; v_gene: TRBV9; j_gene: TRBJ2-3; CDR3aa: ASSVVTDTQY
abundance: NA; v_gene: TRBV6-1; j_gene: TRBJ1-2; CDR3aa: ASSEGLGQTLNYGYT